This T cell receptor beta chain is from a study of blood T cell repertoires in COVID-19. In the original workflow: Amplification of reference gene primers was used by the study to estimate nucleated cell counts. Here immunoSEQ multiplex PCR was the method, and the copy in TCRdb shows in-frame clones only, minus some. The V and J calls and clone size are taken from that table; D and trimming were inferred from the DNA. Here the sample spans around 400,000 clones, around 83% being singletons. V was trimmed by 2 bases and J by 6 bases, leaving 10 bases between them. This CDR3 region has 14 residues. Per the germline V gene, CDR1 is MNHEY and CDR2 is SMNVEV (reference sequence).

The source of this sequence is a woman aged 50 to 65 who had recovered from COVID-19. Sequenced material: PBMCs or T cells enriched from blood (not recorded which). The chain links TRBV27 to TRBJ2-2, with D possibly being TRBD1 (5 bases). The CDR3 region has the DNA TGTGCCAGCAGTTTACTTAGGGGTGCCGGGGAGCTGTTTTTT. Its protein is CASSLLRGAGELFF.